This record looks at one T cell receptor beta chain sequence and its context. The length of the CDR3 is 15 residues. Unmatched junction bases numbered 6, after V lost 3 bases and J lost 2 bases. Germline V gives CDR1 LNHDA, CDR2 SQIVND (reference sequence). This record comes from a study of control samples from healthy donors and cancer patients. The assay was immunoSEQ multiplex PCR, and TCRdb's table has in-frame clones only and misses some. The top ten hold more than 15% of the sample, which has approximately 80,000 clones, about nine tenths seen once. What was sequenced was blood. The clonotype comes from a man aged 25-45 years in good health. The chain is built from TRBV19 and TRBJ2-7, with 8 bases matching TRBD1. The CDR3 DNA reads as TGTGCCAGTAGTATGCTGGGACAGGCTACCTACGAGCAGTACTTC. It translates to CASSMLGQATYEQYF.